The 15 T cell receptor beta chains below were found in one sample sequenced in a study of cytomegalovirus exposure and HLA in healthy donors. With 60 Vbeta and 13 Jbeta primers, the PCR was carried out. Profiled with immunoSEQ multiplex PCR; TCRdb holds only in-frame clones, not every one. The sample consists of approximately 64,000 clones, around 77% of them appearing once. The sample taken for sequencing was PBMCs. The receptors originated from a male donor in good health and CMV-seropositive.

This clone showed up just a few times. CDR3 amino acids: CASSRDRGEEQYF. For the CDR3, the DNA is TGTGCCAGCAGCCGAGACAGGGGGGAAGAGCAGTACTTC. The rearrangement joins TRBV7-9 to TRBJ2-7; 9 bases agree with TRBD1. J lost 7 bases, V lost 5 bases, and 6 bases had no gene match. Germline V gene sequence: CDR1 SEHNR, CDR2 FQNEAQ (reference sequence). The CDR3 is 13 amino acids.

This chain links TRBV4-3 with TRBJ1-1; D gene unclear. V shed 0 bases and J shed 4 bases, with 9 bases lying between them. Germline values: CDR1 LGHNA, CDR2 YSLEER. This CDR3 comprises 14 residues. The CDR3: CASSQDKASTEAFF. Here the CDR3 DNA reads TGCGCCAGCAGCCAAGATAAAGCCTCCACTGAAGCTTTCTTT.

A few counts support this clone. J is TRBJ2-7 and V is TRBV5-1; tentatively, D is TRBD1 (6 bases). V gave up 2 bases and J gave up 2 bases, with 8 bases separating them. Germline-derived CDR1 and CDR2 are SGHRS and YFSETQ. There are 13 residues in the CDR3. The CDR3 sequence is CASSLRDTYEQYF. CDR3 coding DNA: TGCGCCAGCAGCTTAAGGGACACCTACGAGCAGTACTTC. Full variable domain (outside the CDR3, taken from reference TRBV5-1 and TRBJ2-7): KAGVTQTPRYLIKTRGQQVTLSCSPISGHRSVSWYQQTPGQGLQFLFEYFSETQRNKGNFPGRFSGRQFSNSRSEMNVSTLELGDSALYLCASSLRDTYEQYFGPGTRLTVT.

This clone was counted a single time. The chain is built from TRBV7-2 and TRBJ1-1; the match to TRBD1 covers 9 bases. CDR3 length: 17 residues. With V trimmed by 8 bases and J by 1 base, 14 bases remained unmatched. The germline CDR1 and CDR2 sequences are SGHTA and FQGNSA. CDR3 in amino acids: CASGPVPGQGTNTEAFF. CDR3 sequence (DNA): TGTGCCAGCGGCCCCGTCCCGGGACAGGGAACGAACACTGAAGCTTTCTTT.

The rearrangement joins TRBV7-6 to TRBJ1-4; D may be TRBD1 (5 bases). Germline values: CDR1 SGHVS, CDR2 FNYEAQ. The CDR3 spans 16 residues. The V and J ends lost 1 base and 2 bases respectively, with 11 bases between them. CDR3 in DNA: TGTGCCAGCAGCTTAGGACAGACAGCCACTAATGAAAAACTGTTTTTT. This translates into CASSLGQTATNEKLFF. Full variable domain (remainder filled in from reference TRBV7-6 and TRBJ1-4): GAGVSQSPRYKVTKRGQDVALRCDPISGHVSLYWYRQALGQGPEFLTYFNYEAQQDKSGLPNDRFSAERPEGSISTLTIQRTEQRDSAMYRCASSLGQTATNEKLFFGSGTQLSVL.

The chain carries TRBV11-2 and TRBJ1-1, with D hard to call. The CDR3 runs to 13 residues. The germline V gene has CDR1 SGHAT and CDR2 FQNNGV. The germline V and J ends were trimmed by 1 base and 4 bases, with 7 bases remaining between them. CDR3 in DNA: TGTGCCAGCAGCTTAGTGTACAGCACTGAAGCTTTCTTT. Translation gives CASSLVYSTEAFF.

The rearrangement joins TRBV7-9 to TRBJ1-1; D gene uncertain. With 2 bases removed from V and 2 bases from J, the gap between germline ends came to 18 bases. This CDR3 spans 17 amino acids. Germline V gene data show CDR1 as SEHNR and CDR2 as FQNEAQ (reference sequence). The DNA of the CDR3 is TGTGCCAGCAGCTTAAATTCCCGTTTGAGGATTAACACTGAAGCTTTCTTT. Amino acids: CASSLNSRLRINTEAFF. The full variable domain, in which reference TRBV7-9 and TRBJ1-1 provide the parts outside the CDR3, is DTGVSQNPRHKITKRGQNVTFRCDPISEHNRLYWYRQTLGQGPEFLTYFQNEAQLEKSRLLSDRFSAERPKGSFSTLEIQRTEQGDSAMYLCASSLNSRLRINTEAFFGQGTRLTVV.

The chain joins TRBV5-1 to TRBJ2-5; 9 nucleotides match TRBD2. Trimming cost V 1 base and J 6 bases; bases outside gene matches: 19. Germline CDR1 SGHRS, CDR2 YFSETQ. This CDR3 is 19 amino acids long. CDR3 protein: CASSLRSGGPGEGAKTQYF. CDR3 DNA: TGCGCCAGCAGCTTGCGTAGCGGGGGCCCGGGCGAGGGGGCAAAGACCCAGTACTTC.

The gene calls are TRBV19 and TRBJ2-3; 8 bases agree with TRBD2. CDR1 LNHDA and CDR2 SQIVND come from the germline V gene (reference sequence). The CDR3 contains 14 residues. Unmatched junction bases numbered 8, after V lost 7 bases and J lost 5 bases. CDR3 sequence reads: CASTPETSEDTQYF. CDR3 nucleotides: TGTGCCAGTACACCCGAGACTAGCGAAGATACGCAGTATTTT.

The chain employs TRBV10-3 and TRBJ2-7; TRBD1 agrees at 7 bases. The length of the CDR3 is 14 residues. CDR1 is ENHRY and CDR2 is SYGVKD in the germline V gene. V lost 2 bases to trimming and J lost 2 bases; unmatched junction nucleotides: 3. The CDR3 loop reads CAISELQGAYEQYF. CDR3 DNA: TGTGCCATCAGTGAGCTGCAGGGGGCCTACGAGCAGTACTTC.

The rearrangement links TRBV5-8 to TRBJ2-7, with D unclear. CDR1 and CDR2 from the germline V gene are SGHTS and YDEGEE. V was cut by 4 bases and J by 7 bases, with 21 bases left in between. The CDR3 is 15 amino acids. The CDR3 DNA follows: TGTGCCAGCAGCCTGACGGTTACGGCGCGAGGTGAGCAGTACTTC. This encodes CASSLTVTARGEQYF. Drawing the rest from reference TRBV5-8 and TRBJ2-7, the complete variable domain is EAGVTQSPTHLIKTRGQQATLRCSPISGHTSVYWYQQALGLGLQFLLWYDEGEERNRGNFPPRFSGRQFPNYSSELNVNALELEDSALYLCASSLTVTARGEQYFGPGTRLTVT.

The rearrangement joins TRBV5-4 to TRBJ1-2; D is possibly TRBD1 (5 bases). V shed 0 bases and J shed 5 bases, with 11 bases lying between them. The germline gives CDR1 SGHNT, CDR2 YYREEE (reference sequence). This CDR3 region has 14 residues. The CDR3 sequence: CASSLAGGRYGYTF. In nucleotides, the CDR3 is TGTGCCAGCAGCTTGGCGGGGGGACGATATGGCTACACCTTC.

This clone was detected only a few times. This specimen includes other DNA sequences encoding the same CDR3. The CDR3 DNA sequence: TGTGCCAGCTCACCCAAAGCCTGGGCTTTCTTT. Residues: CASSPKAWAFF. The chain employs TRBV18 and TRBJ1-1; D uncertain. The CDR3 runs 11 residues. Trimming removed 3 bases at V and 11 bases at J, with 10 bases between. Germline V gene lookup returns CDR1 KGHSH and CDR2 LQKENI. Complete variable domain (other parts from reference TRBV18 and TRBJ1-1): NAGVMQNPRHLVRRRGQEARLRCSPMKGHSHVYWYRQLPEEGLKFMVYLQKENIIDESGMPKERFSAEFPKEGPSILRIQQVVRGDSAAYFCASSPKAWAFFGQGTRLTVV.

The table lists this clone with a few counts. The rearrangement links TRBV2 to TRBJ1-4; D unclear. The V gene's germline CDR1 is SNHLY and CDR2 FYNNEI. This CDR3 spans 14 amino acids. V lost 3 bases and J lost 5, with 10 bases in between. CDR3 bases: TGTGCCAGCAGTGAGTACAGAGAGAATGAAAAACTGTTTTTT. This codes for CASSEYRENEKLFF. The full variable domain, rest sourced from reference TRBV2 and TRBJ1-4, is EPEVTQTPSHQVTQMGQEVILRCVPISNHLYFYWYRQILGQKVEFLVSFYNNEISEKSEIFDDQFSVERPDGSNFTLKIRSTKLEDSAMYFCASSEYRENEKLFFGSGTQLSVL.

V and J are TRBV9 and TRBJ1-1; TRBD1 matches 9 bases. The CDR3 is made up of 13 amino acids. In germline, CDR1 is SGDLS, CDR2 YYNGEE. The junction had 3 bases not matched to a gene; V was cut back by 1 base and J by 8 bases. CDR3 protein: CASSVRQGGEAFF. DNA for the CDR3: TGTGCCAGCAGCGTAAGACAGGGGGGCGAAGCTTTCTTT.